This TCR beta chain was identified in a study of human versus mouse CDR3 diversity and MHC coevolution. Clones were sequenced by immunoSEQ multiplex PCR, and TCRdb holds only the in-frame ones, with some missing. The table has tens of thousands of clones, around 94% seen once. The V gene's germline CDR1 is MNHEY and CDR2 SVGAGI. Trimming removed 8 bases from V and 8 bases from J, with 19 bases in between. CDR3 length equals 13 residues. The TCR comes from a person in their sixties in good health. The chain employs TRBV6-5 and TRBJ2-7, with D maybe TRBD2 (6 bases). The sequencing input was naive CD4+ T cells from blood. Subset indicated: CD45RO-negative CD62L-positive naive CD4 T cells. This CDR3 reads CASRDFTTGKQYF. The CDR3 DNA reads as TGTGCCAGCCGGGACTTCACTACTGGCAAGCAGTACTTC.